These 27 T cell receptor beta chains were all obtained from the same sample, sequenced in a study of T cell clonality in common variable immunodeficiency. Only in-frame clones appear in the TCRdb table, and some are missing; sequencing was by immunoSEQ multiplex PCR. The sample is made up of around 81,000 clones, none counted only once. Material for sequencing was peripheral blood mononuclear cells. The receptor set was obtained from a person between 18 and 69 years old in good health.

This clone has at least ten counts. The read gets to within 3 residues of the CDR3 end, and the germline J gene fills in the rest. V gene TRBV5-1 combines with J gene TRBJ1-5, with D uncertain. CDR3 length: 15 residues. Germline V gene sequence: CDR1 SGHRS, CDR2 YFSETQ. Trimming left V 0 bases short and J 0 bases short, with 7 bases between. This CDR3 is CASSLEGSSNQPQHF. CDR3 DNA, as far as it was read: TGCGCCAGCAGCTTGGAAGGTTCTAGCAATCAGCCC.

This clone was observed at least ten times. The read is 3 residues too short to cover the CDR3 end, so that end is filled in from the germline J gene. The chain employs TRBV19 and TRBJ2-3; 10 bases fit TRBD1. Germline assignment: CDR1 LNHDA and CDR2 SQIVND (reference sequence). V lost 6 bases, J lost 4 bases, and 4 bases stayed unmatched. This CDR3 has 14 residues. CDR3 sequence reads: CASRTGGSADTQYF. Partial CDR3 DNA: TGTGCCAGTAGGACAGGGGGCTCCGCAGATACG.

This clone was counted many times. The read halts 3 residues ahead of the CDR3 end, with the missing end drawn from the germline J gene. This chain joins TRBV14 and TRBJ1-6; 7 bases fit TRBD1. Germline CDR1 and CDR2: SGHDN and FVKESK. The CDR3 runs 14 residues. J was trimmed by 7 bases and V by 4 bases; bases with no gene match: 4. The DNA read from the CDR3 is TGTGCCAGCAGCCCCGGGACAGCCAATTCACCC. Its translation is CASSPGTANSP. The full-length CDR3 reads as CASSPGTANSPLHF.

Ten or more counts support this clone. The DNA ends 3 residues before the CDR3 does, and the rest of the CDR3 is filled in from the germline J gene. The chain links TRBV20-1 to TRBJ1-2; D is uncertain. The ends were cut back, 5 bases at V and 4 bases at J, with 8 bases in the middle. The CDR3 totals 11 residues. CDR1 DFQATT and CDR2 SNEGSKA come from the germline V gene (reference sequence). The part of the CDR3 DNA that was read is TGCAGTGCTCAGGCGGGCTATGGC. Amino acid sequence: CSAQAGYG. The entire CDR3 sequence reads CSAQAGYGYTF.

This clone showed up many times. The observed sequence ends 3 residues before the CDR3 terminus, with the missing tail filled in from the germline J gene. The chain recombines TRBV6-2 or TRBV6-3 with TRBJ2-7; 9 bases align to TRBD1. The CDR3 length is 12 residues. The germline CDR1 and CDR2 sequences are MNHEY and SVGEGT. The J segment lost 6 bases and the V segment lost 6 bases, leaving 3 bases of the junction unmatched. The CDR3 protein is CASRPTGGEQYF. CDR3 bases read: TGTGCCAGCAGGCCGACAGGGGGCGAG.

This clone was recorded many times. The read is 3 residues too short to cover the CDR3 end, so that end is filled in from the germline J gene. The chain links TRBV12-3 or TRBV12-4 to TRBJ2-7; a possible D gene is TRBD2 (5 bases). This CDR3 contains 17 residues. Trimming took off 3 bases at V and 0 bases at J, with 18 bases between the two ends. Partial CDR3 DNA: TGTGCCAGCAGTTTTATTGTAGTGGACGGGGACTCCTACGAG. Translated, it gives CASSFIVVDGDSYE. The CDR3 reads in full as CASSFIVVDGDSYEQYF.

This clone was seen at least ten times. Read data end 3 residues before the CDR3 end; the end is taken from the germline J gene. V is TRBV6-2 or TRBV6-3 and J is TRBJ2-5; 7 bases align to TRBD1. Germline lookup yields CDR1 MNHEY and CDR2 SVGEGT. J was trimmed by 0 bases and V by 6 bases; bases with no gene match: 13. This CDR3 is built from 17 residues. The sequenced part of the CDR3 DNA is TGTGCCAGCAGCGCCGGGACAGCACATGATTACCAAGAGACC. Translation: CASSAGTAHDYQET. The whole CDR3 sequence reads CASSAGTAHDYQETQYF.

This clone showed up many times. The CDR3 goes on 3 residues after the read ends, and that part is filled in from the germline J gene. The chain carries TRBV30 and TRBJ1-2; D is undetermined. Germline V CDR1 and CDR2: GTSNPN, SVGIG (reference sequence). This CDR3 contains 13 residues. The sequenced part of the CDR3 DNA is TGTGCCTGGAGTGCACAGTTCAATTACGGC. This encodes CAWSAQFNYG. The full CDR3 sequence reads CAWSAQFNYGYTF.

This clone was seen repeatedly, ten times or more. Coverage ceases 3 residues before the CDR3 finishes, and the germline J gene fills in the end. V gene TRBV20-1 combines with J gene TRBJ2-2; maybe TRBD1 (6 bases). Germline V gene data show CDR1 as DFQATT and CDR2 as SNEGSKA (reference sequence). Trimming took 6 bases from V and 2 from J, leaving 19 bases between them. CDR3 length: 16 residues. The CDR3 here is CSALGWLGTNTGELFF. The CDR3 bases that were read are TGCAGTGCGCTCGGGTGGCTAGGGACAAACACCGGGGAG.

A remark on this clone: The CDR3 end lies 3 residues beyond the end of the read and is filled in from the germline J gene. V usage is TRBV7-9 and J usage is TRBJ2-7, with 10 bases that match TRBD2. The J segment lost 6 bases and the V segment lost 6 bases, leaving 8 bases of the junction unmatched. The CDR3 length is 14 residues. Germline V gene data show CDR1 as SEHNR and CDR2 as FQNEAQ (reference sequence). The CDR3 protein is CASRTGPSGSEQYF. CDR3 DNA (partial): TGTGCCAGCAGGACGGGGCCTAGCGGGAGCGAG.

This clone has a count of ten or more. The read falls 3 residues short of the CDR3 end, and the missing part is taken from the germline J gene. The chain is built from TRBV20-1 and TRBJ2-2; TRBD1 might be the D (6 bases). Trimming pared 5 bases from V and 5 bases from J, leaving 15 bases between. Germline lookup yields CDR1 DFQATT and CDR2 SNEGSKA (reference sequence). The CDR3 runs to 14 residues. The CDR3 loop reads CSAENRVRTGELFF. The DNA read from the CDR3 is TGCAGTGCTGAAAACAGGGTGCGGACCGGGGAG.

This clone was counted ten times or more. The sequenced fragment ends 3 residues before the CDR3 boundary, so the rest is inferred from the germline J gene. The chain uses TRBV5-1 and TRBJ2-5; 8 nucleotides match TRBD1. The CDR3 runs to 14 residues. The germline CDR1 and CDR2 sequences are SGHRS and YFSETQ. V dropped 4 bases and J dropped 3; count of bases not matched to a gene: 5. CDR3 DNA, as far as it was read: TGCGCCAGCAGCCGGCAGACAGGGGAAGAGACC. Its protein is CASSRQTGEET. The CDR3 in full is CASSRQTGEETQYF.

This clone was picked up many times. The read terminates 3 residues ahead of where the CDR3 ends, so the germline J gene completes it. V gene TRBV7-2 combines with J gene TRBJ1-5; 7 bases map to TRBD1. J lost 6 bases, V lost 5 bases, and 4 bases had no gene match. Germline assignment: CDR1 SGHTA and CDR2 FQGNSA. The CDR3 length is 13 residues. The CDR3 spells CASSPGQPQPQHF. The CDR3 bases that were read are TGTGCCAGCAGCCCGGGACAGCCTCAGCCC.

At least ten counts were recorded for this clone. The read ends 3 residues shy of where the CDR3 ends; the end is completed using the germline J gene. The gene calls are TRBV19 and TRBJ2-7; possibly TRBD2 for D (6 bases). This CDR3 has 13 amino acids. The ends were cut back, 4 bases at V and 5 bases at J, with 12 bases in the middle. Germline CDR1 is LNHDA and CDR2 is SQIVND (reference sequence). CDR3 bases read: TGTGCCAGTAGTACGGGACTGGGGGACGAG. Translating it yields CASSTGLGDE. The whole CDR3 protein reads CASSTGLGDEQYF.

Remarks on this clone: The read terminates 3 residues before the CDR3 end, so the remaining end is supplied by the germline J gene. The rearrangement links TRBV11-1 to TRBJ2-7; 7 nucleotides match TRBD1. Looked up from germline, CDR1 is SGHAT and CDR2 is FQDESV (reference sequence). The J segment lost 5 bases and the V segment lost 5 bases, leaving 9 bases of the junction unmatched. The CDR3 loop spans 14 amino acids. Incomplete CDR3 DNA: TGTGCCAGCAGCCCAGGGGGACAGAGTAACGAG. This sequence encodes CASSPGGQSNE. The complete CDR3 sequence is CASSPGGQSNEQYF. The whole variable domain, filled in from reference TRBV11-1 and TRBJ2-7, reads EAEVAQSPRYKITEKSQAVAFWCDPISGHATLYWYRQILGQGPELLVQFQDESVVDDSQLPKDRFSAERLKGVDSTLKIQPAELGDSAMYLCASSPGGQSNEQYFGPGTRLTVT.

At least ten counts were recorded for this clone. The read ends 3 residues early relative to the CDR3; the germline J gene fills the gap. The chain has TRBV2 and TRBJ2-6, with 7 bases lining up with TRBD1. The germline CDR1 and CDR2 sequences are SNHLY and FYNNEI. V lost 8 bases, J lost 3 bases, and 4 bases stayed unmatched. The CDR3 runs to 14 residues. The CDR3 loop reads CASDRDSGANVLTF. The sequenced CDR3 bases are TGTGCCAGCGACCGGGACAGTGGGGCCAACGTC.

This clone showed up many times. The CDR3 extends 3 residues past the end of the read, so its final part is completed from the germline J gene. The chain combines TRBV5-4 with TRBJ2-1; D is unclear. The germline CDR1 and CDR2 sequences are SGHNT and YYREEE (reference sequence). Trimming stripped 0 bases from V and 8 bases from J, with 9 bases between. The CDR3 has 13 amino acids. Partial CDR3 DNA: TGTGCCAGCAGCTTGGCGACCCGGGATGAG. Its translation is CASSLATRDE. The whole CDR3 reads CASSLATRDEQFF. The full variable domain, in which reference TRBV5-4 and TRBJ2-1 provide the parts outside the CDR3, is ETGVTQSPTHLIKTRGQQVTLRCSSQSGHNTVSWYQQALGQGPQFIFQYYREEENGRGNFPPRFSGLQFPNYSSELNVNALELDDSALYLCASSLATRDEQFFGPGTRLTVL.

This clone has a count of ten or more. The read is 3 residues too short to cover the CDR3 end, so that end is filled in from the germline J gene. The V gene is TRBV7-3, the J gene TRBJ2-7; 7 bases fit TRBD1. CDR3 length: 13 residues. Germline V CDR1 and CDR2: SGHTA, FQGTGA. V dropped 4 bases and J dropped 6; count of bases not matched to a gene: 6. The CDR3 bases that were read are TGTGCCAGCAGCTCCATCCGGGACAGCGAG. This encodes CASSSIRDSE. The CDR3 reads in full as CASSSIRDSEQYF.

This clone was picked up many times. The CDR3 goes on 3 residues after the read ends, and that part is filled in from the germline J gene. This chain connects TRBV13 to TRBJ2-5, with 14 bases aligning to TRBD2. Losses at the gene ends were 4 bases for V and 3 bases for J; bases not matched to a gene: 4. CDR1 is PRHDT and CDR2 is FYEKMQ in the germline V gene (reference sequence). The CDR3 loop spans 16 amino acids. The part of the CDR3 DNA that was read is TGTGCCAGCAGCTGGGGACTAGCGGGAGTGAAAGAGACC. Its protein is CASSWGLAGVKET. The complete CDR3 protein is CASSWGLAGVKETQYF.

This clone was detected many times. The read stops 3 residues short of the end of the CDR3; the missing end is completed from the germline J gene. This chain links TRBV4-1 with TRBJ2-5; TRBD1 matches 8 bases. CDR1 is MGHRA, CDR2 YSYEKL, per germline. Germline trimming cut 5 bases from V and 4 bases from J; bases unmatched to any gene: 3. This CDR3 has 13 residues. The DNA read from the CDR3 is TGCGCCAGCAGCGTTACAGGGGGAGAGACC. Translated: CASSVTGGET. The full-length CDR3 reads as CASSVTGGETQYF.

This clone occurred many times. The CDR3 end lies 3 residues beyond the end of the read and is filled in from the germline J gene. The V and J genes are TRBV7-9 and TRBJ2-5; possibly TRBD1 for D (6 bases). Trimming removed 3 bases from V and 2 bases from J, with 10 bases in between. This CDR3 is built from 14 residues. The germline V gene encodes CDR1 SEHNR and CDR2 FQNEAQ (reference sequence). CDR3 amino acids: CASSFSRGQETQYF. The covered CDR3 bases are TGTGCCAGCAGCTTTTCTAGGGGGCAAGAGACC.

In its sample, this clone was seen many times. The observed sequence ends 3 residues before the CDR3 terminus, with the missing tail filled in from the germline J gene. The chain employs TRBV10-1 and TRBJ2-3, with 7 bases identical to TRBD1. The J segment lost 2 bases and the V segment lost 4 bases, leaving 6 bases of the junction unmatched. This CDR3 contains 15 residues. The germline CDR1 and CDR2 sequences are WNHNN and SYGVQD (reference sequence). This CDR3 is CASSADRAHTDTQYF. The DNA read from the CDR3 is TGCGCCAGCAGTGCCGACAGGGCACACACAGATACG.

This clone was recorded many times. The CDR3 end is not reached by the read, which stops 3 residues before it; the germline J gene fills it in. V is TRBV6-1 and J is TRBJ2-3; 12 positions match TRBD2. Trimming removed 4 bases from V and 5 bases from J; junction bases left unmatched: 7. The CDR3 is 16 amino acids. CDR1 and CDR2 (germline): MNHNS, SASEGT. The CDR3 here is CASSAQTSGSLDTQYF. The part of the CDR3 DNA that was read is TGTGCCAGCAGTGCCCAGACTAGCGGGAGTTTAGATACG.

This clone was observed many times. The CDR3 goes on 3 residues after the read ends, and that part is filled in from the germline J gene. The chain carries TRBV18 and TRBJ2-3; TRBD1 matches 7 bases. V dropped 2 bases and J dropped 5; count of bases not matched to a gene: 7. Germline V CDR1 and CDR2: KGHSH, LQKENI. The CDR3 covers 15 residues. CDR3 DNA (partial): TGTGCCAGCTCACCAACAGGGGTGCCAGTAGATACG. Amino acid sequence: CASSPTGVPVDT. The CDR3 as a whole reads CASSPTGVPVDTQYF. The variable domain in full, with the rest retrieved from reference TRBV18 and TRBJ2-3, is NAGVMQNPRHLVRRRGQEARLRCSPMKGHSHVYWYRQLPEEGLKFMVYLQKENIIDESGMPKERFSAEFPKEGPSILRIQQVVRGDSAAYFCASSPTGVPVDTQYFGPGTRLTVL.

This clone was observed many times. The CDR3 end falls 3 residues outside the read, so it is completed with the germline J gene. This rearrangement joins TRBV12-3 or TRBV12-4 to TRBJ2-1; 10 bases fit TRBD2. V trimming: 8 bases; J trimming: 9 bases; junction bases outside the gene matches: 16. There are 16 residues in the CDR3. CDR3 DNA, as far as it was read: TGTGCCAGCGAGCCCCGGAGGGTAGCGGGAGGTAGTGAG. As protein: CASEPRRVAGGSE. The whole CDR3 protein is CASEPRRVAGGSEQFF.

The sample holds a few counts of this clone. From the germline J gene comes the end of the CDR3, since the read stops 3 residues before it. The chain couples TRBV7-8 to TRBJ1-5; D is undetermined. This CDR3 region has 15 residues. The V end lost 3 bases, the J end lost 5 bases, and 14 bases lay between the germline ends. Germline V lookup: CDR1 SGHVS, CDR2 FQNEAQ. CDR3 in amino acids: CASSFETVPYQPQHF. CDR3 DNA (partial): TGTGCCAGCAGCTTCGAAACAGTTCCTTATCAGCCC.

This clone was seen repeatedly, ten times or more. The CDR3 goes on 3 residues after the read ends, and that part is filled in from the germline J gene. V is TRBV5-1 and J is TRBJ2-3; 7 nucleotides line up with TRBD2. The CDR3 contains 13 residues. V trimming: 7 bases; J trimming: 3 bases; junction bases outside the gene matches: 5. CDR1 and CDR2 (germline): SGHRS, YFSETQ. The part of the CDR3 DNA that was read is TGCGCCAGCGGTAGGGAGGGGACAGATACG. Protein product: CASGREGTDT. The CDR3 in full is CASGREGTDTQYF.